These 21 T cell receptor beta chains were all obtained from the same sample, sequenced in a study of cytomegalovirus exposure and HLA in healthy donors. The PCR ran on 60 Vbeta and 13 Jbeta primers. Repertoires were generated with immunoSEQ multiplex PCR, while TCRdb's copy carries only in-frame clones and drops some. This table has 150,000 to 200,000 clones, 75% to 85% appearing once. The material sequenced was PBMCs. Every receptor here comes from a woman aged 45-65 years in good health and CMV-seronegative.

This chain joins TRBV28 and TRBJ2-3, with D possibly matching TRBD1 (5 bases). The CDR3 has 12 residues. CDR1 is MDHEN, CDR2 SYDVKM, per germline. CDR3 region: CAGKGALGTQYF. DNA for the CDR3: TGTGCGGGGAAAGGGGCTTTAGGTACGCAGTATTTT.

This rearrangement joins TRBV25-1 to TRBJ2-4, with 8 bases aligning to TRBD1. Germline CDR1 reads MGHDK; CDR2 reads SYGVNS. V lost 1 base and J lost 6; bases outside the gene matches: 2. The CDR3 length is 14 residues. The CDR3 nucleotides are TGTGCCAGCAGTGAATTTGGGACAGGAAACATTCAGTACTTC. Protein product: CASSEFGTGNIQYF.

This clone was found a few times. The chain links TRBV6-5 to TRBJ2-1, with 11 positions matching TRBD1. Germline V gives CDR1 MNHEY, CDR2 SVGAGI. The CDR3 consists of 14 residues. After removal of 5 bases from V and 5 bases from J, the junction contained 2 bases not matched to a gene. CDR3 nucleotide sequence: TGTGCCAGCAGTGCGGACAGGGGGCACAATGAGCAGTTCTTC. Its translation is CASSADRGHNEQFF.

Only a few counts were recorded for this clone. The chain has TRBV27 and TRBJ2-1; D is unclear. V was shortened by 6 bases and J by 2 bases, with 20 bases between the two germline ends. CDR1 MNHEY and CDR2 SMNVEV come from the germline V gene (reference sequence). This CDR3 region has 17 residues. CDR3 DNA: TGTGCCAGCAGCCGCACCTACCTAGGATTAACCTACAATGAGCAGTTCTTC. It specifies CASSRTYLGLTYNEQFF.

The genes are TRBV10-1 and TRBJ2-4, with D tentatively TRBD1 (6 bases). Germline lookup yields CDR1 WNHNN and CDR2 SYGVQD (reference sequence). Trimming cost V 7 bases and J 0 bases, with 13 bases left between them. The CDR3 covers 15 residues. For the CDR3, the DNA is TGCGCCAGCATCCGACAGGAAGAAGCCAAAAACATTCAGTACTTC. Translating gives CASIRQEEAKNIQYF.

V gene TRBV15 combines with J gene TRBJ2-1; D remains ambiguous. V was clipped by 4 bases and J by 5 bases, with 9 bases between them. The CDR3 extends over 13 amino acids. Per germline, CDR1 LNHNV and CDR2 YYDKDF (reference sequence). Written as DNA, the CDR3 is TGTGCCACCAGCAAACGAGCAAACAATGAGCAGTTCTTC. It specifies CATSKRANNEQFF.

The V and J genes are TRBV7-6 and TRBJ2-7; maybe TRBD2 (6 bases). V was cut by 5 bases and J by 3 bases, with 23 bases left in between. The CDR3 covers 17 residues. Germline CDR1 SGHVS, CDR2 FNYEAQ. The CDR3 spells CASSPQSSEGLVYEQYF. The CDR3 DNA reads TGTGCCAGCAGCCCTCAATCCTCGGAGGGACTGGTCTACGAGCAGTACTTC.

The genes are TRBV30 and TRBJ2-5; 10 bases are shared with TRBD2. Germline lookup yields CDR1 GTSNPN and CDR2 SVGIG (reference sequence). CDR3 size: 14 residues. After removal of 5 bases from V and 11 bases from J, the junction contained 14 bases not matched to a gene. The CDR3 bases are TGTGCCTGGGGCGGTAGCGGGAGGCGGGGGGAGCAGTACTTC. The encoded protein is CAWGGSGRRGEQYF.

The chain carries TRBV28 and TRBJ2-7, with unresolved D. Germline CDR1 MDHEN, CDR2 SYDVKM. V gave up 2 bases and J gave up 6 bases, with 14 bases separating them. CDR3 length: 14 residues. CDR3 coding DNA: TGTGCCAGCAGTTTAGAGGTCCCCCGCCTCGAGCAGTACTTC. Translated, it gives CASSLEVPRLEQYF.

The chain links TRBV28 to TRBJ2-3; TRBD1 agrees at 9 bases. The V segment lost 4 bases and the J segment 6 bases; nucleotides outside the gene matches: 11. This CDR3 comprises 16 residues. The germline CDR1 and CDR2 sequences are MDHEN and SYDVKM. CDR3 DNA: TGTGCCAGCAGTTCCTATCCACAGGGGGCTGGGGATACGCAGTATTTT. This encodes CASSSYPQGAGDTQYF.

The gene calls are TRBV7-2 and TRBJ2-1; 8 bases line up with TRBD2. CDR1 is SGHTA, CDR2 FQGNSA, per germline. This CDR3 has 16 residues. V lost 5 bases, J lost 4 bases, and 10 bases stayed unmatched. In nucleotides, the CDR3 is TGTGCCAGCAGCAATTTTGGGGCGGGAGGTTACAATGAGCAGTTCTTC. It translates to CASSNFGAGGYNEQFF.

The rearrangement joins TRBV5-5 to TRBJ2-7; 7 bases fit TRBD1. The trim removed 4 bases at V and 0 bases at J, leaving 4 bases unmatched. The CDR3 totals 14 residues. The germline V gene has CDR1 SGHKS and CDR2 YYEKEE (reference sequence). In nucleotides, the CDR3 is TGTGCCAGCAGCGTCACAGGGGACTCCTACGAGCAGTACTTC. It codes for CASSVTGDSYEQYF.

This clone was seen a handful of times. The rearrangement joins TRBV30 to TRBJ2-5; D may be TRBD2 (6 bases). With 0 bases removed from V and 5 bases from J, the gap between germline ends came to 10 bases. The CDR3 spans 13 residues. In germline, CDR1 is GTSNPN, CDR2 SVGIG (reference sequence). In DNA, the CDR3 is TGTGCCTGGAGTGTACGGGAGAGGGAGACCCAGTACTTC. Translating it yields CAWSVRERETQYF.

The CDR3 is CAWSEGVPLAKNIQYF. Here the CDR3 DNA reads TGTGCCTGGAGTGAGGGGGTTCCCCTAGCCAAAAACATTCAGTACTTC. V and J are TRBV30 and TRBJ2-4, with D maybe TRBD1 (6 bases). The CDR3 spans 16 residues. Deletions cut 1 base from V and 0 bases from J, with 13 bases between. Germline CDR1 is GTSNPN and CDR2 is SVGIG (reference sequence).

This clone has only a few counts. V usage is TRBV6-5 and J usage is TRBJ1-2, with D possibly TRBD1 on 5 matching bases. Trimming shortened V by 0 bases and J by 6 bases, and 14 bases separated the two germline ends. The germline V gene has CDR1 MNHEY and CDR2 SVGAGI. The CDR3 spans 15 residues. CDR3 sequence reads: CASSYSGGFANGYTF. For the CDR3, the DNA is TGTGCCAGCAGTTACTCGGGGGGGTTTGCGAATGGCTACACCTTC.

V gene TRBV19 combines with J gene TRBJ2-7; D gene ambiguous. V was shortened by 4 bases and J by 2 bases, with 9 bases between the two germline ends. CDR3 length: 13 residues. Germline V gives CDR1 LNHDA, CDR2 SQIVND (reference sequence). CDR3 sequence reads: CASSRSQAYEQYF. The CDR3 DNA is TGTGCCAGTAGTAGGTCGCAGGCCTACGAGCAGTACTTC.

V usage is TRBV6-1 and J usage is TRBJ2-1; D is uncertain. The CDR3 covers 18 residues. The germline gives CDR1 MNHNS, CDR2 SASEGT. V dropped 1 base and J dropped 0 bases, with 16 bases sitting between them. The DNA of the CDR3 is TGTGCCAGCAGTGAAGGTTTCAGTTCAAACCCCTCCTACAATGAGCAGTTCTTC. Translating it yields CASSEGFSSNPSYNEQFF.

A single count supports this clone. The chain couples TRBV15 to TRBJ2-3, with D hard to call. The germline gives CDR1 LNHNV, CDR2 YYDKDF (reference sequence). CDR3 size: 16 residues. V shed 0 bases and J shed 2 bases, with 12 bases lying between them. In nucleotides, the CDR3 is TGTGCCACCAGCAGAGAGGCATCTTCCCCCACAGATACGCAGTATTTT. This gives the protein CATSREASSPTDTQYF.

The chain carries TRBV30 and TRBJ1-6; TRBD1 aligns across 12 bases. This CDR3 region has 19 residues. J lost 4 bases, V lost 3 bases, and 13 bases had no gene match. Per germline, CDR1 GTSNPN and CDR2 SVGIG (reference sequence). Here the CDR3 reads CAWRGQGAFRSLYNSPLHF. Written as DNA, the CDR3 is TGTGCCTGGAGGGGACAGGGGGCGTTTCGGAGCCTATATAATTCACCCCTCCACTTT.

The V gene is TRBV6-4, the J gene TRBJ1-5; 10 bases map to TRBD1. The CDR3 has 15 amino acids. Germline CDR1 is MRHNA and CDR2 is SNTAGT. The V segment lost 6 bases and the J segment 5 bases; nucleotides outside the gene matches: 7. CDR3 coding DNA: TGTGCCAGCAGCCCCCGGACAGGGGGAGATCAGCCCCAGCATTTT. It specifies CASSPRTGGDQPQHF.

CDR3 loop: CASRGPGRNQPQHF. CDR3 coding DNA: TGTGCCAGCAGGGGTCCCGGGAGAAATCAGCCCCAGCATTTT. This chain uses TRBV6-5 with TRBJ1-5, with D uncertain. Germline V CDR1 and CDR2: MNHEY, SVGAGI. The CDR3 sequence is 14 residues long. V lost 6 bases, J lost 4 bases, and 13 bases lay in between.